Listed below are T cell receptor beta chains from one sample, sequenced in a study of chemoradiotherapy in HPV16-positive cancers. The assay was immunoSEQ multiplex PCR, and TCRdb's table has in-frame clones only and misses some. In the table there are roughly 3,900 clones, roughly 80% of which are singletons. The input for sequencing was tumor tissue, taken from a patient who underwent chemoradiotherapy. The receptors originated from a human donor with HPV-associated anogenital cancer. Both conserved end residues are part of each CDR3. Each record gives: CDR3 protein, V gene, clone size, J gene. A clone size is listed for some rows: how often the clone was seen (once, few, many), or a class if it is expanded.

CASSLDYNNRHF,TRBV7-8,NA,TRBJ1-5
CASKNGPSYNEQFF,TRBV19,NA,TRBJ2-1
CASSIGTSGSYEQYF,TRBV19,NA,TRBJ2-7
CASSPGLVWTEAFF,TRBV14,NA,TRBJ1-1
CAWSVDWTGGWSPLHF,TRBV30,NA,TRBJ1-6
CASSLGGGEETQYF,TRBV5-1,NA,TRBJ2-5
CASRSGTGEFYEQYF,TRBV6-5,NA,TRBJ2-7
CSVEEGTLYQPQHF,TRBV29-1,once,TRBJ1-5
CASSVTGATGELFF,TRBV9,NA,TRBJ2-2
CSVAGTYEQYF,TRBV29-1,few,TRBJ2-7
CSVLRDTIYF,TRBV29-1,NA,TRBJ1-3
CASSPGQGARNEKLFF,TRBV11-2,NA,TRBJ1-4
CASSLASGAGANVLTF,TRBV7-9,NA,TRBJ2-6
CASSSPLSSGQETQYF,TRBV5-1,NA,TRBJ2-5
CASWAGREAFF,TRBV6-1,NA,TRBJ1-1
CASSVVLAGYNEQFF,TRBV9,NA,TRBJ2-1
CASSRGNQPQHF,TRBV21-1,NA,TRBJ1-5
CASSPSEGVNEKLFF,TRBV18,NA,TRBJ1-4
CASSEGTAGYQYF,TRBV25-1,few,TRBJ2-5
CASSPPGSWTPYNEQFF,TRBV28,NA,TRBJ2-1
CASSGDVAKNTEAFF,TRBV5-1,NA,TRBJ1-1
CASRTGATNEKLFF,TRBV6-1,NA,TRBJ1-4
CASRAAQINTNEQFF,TRBV7-9,NA,TRBJ2-1